Listed here are 23 T cell receptor beta chains from one sample, sequenced in a study of blood T cell repertoires in COVID-19. Only in-frame clones appear in the TCRdb table, and some are missing; sequencing was by immunoSEQ multiplex PCR. This sample has 300,000 to 400,000 clones, with roughly nine tenths found just once. Sequences were obtained from PBMCs or T cells enriched from blood (not recorded which). Every receptor here comes from a woman aged 30 to 39 who had been exposed to COVID-19.

The CDR3 DNA sequence: TGTGCCAGCAGCCTAATGCAGGGGCGGAACACTGAAGCTTTCTTT. Protein product: CASSLMQGRNTEAFF. The V and J genes are TRBV3-1 (or the pseudogene TRBV3-2) and TRBJ1-1; D is possibly TRBD1 (6 bases). Germline lookup yields CDR1 LGHDT and CDR2 YNNKEL (reference sequence). CDR3 length: 15 amino acids. V was trimmed by 4 bases and J by 1 base, leaving 13 bases between them.

The rearrangement uses TRBV5-4 and TRBJ2-3, with 9 bases matching TRBD2. V shed 5 bases, J shed 4 bases, and the junction held 8 bases outside the gene matches. Germline V gene sequence: CDR1 SGHNT, CDR2 YYREEE (reference sequence). The CDR3 has 15 amino acids. CDR3 region: CASRQSGTSPDTQYF. In DNA, the CDR3 is TGTGCCAGCAGGCAATCCGGGACTAGCCCAGATACGCAGTATTTT. The full variable domain, its missing parts supplied by reference TRBV5-4 and TRBJ2-3, is ETGVTQSPTHLIKTRGQQVTLRCSSQSGHNTVSWYQQALGQGPQFIFQYYREEENGRGNFPPRFSGLQFPNYSSELNVNALELDDSALYLCASRQSGTSPDTQYFGPGTRLTVL.

V is TRBV27 and J is TRBJ2-7; 8 bases are a match to TRBD1. CDR3 size: 16 residues. CDR1 is MNHEY, CDR2 SMNVEV, per germline (reference sequence). Germline trimming cut 0 bases from V and 7 bases from J; bases unmatched to any gene: 11. This CDR3 reads CASSLSPGTGALEQYF. In DNA, the CDR3 is TGTGCCAGCAGTTTATCCCCAGGGACAGGAGCCCTGGAGCAGTACTTC.

The J gene is TRBJ2-3, the V gene TRBV25-1; TRBD1 is a possible D gene (6 bases). V was pared by 5 bases and J by 2 bases, with 11 bases between. The CDR3 loop spans 14 amino acids. The germline V gene has CDR1 MGHDK and CDR2 SYGVNS. The CDR3 here is CASSRYRDTDTQYF. DNA of the CDR3: TGTGCCAGCAGTAGATACAGGGACACAGATACGCAGTATTTT. Full variable domain (remainder filled in from reference TRBV25-1 and TRBJ2-3): EADIYQTPRYLVIGTGKKITLECSQTMGHDKMYWYQQDPGMELHLIHYSYGVNSTEKGDLSSESTVSRIRTEHFPLTLESARPSHTSQYLCASSRYRDTDTQYFGPGTRLTVL.

This sequence joins TRBV6-5 and TRBJ2-7; 7 bases line up with TRBD2. Germline loops: CDR1 MNHEY, CDR2 SVGAGI. This CDR3 comprises 14 residues. The V segment lost 6 bases and the J segment 2 bases; nucleotides outside the gene matches: 7. CDR3 sequence reads: CASRGGAGAYEQYF. CDR3 nucleotide sequence: TGTGCCAGCAGGGGCGGGGCGGGAGCCTACGAGCAGTACTTC.

There are a few counts of this clone. The chain joins TRBV5-3 to TRBJ1-4; 8 bases agree with TRBD1. TRBV5-3 is noted as an ORF with a role that remains uncertain. The CDR3 consists of 15 residues. V lost 2 bases, J lost 5 bases, and 5 bases stayed unmatched. CDR3 in DNA: TGTGCCAGAAGCTTCCACAGGGGGAGCAATGAAAAACTGTTTTTT. Its protein is CARSFHRGSNEKLFF.

CDR3 in DNA: TGTGCCAGCCTGGGCGGGACCCTTCCTTCACCCCTCCACTTT. Translating it yields CASLGGTLPSPLHF. This chain links TRBV2 with TRBJ1-6; D may be TRBD1 (5 bases). The CDR3 is 14 amino acids. V lost 8 bases and J lost 9, with 17 bases in between. The germline V gene encodes CDR1 SNHLY and CDR2 FYNNEI.

The genes are TRBV5-8 and TRBJ2-5; 10 bases align to TRBD2. The CDR3 has 14 amino acids. Per the germline V gene, CDR1 is SGHTS and CDR2 is YDEGEE. With 5 bases clipped from V and 4 bases from J, the junction kept 5 bases outside the gene matches. CDR3 residues: CASSSGTSVETQYF. The CDR3 DNA reads TGTGCCAGCAGTTCCGGGACTAGCGTAGAGACCCAGTACTTC.

This clone has only one observation. The chain carries TRBV4-2 and TRBJ1-2; 8 bases agree with TRBD1. Germline CDR1 is LGHNA and CDR2 is YNFKEQ. V gave up 3 bases and J gave up 4 bases; unmatched junction bases: 10. This CDR3 comprises 16 residues. The CDR3 region has the DNA TGTGCCAGCAGCCAGGGAAACAGGGGGGAAGTCTATGGCTACACCTTC. Translated, it gives CASSQGNRGEVYGYTF.

This chain joins TRBV7-2 and TRBJ2-7; no clear D. The CDR3 totals 16 residues. V lost 3 bases and J lost 2, with 17 bases in between. Germline V CDR1 and CDR2: SGHTA, FQGNSA. The CDR3 sequence is CASSFPRLKPTYEQYF. The CDR3 nucleotides read TGTGCCAGCAGCTTCCCCAGACTCAAACCTACCTACGAGCAGTACTTC. Filled out from reference TRBV7-2 and TRBJ2-7, the complete variable domain reads GAGVSQSPSNKVTEKGKDVELRCDPISGHTALYWYRQSLGQGLEFLIYFQGNSAPDKSGLPSDRFSAERTGGSVSTLTIQRTQQEDSAVYLCASSFPRLKPTYEQYFGPGTRLTVT.

This rearrangement joins TRBV6-6 to TRBJ1-5; tentative D call: TRBD1 (6 bases). This CDR3 is 13 amino acids long. Germline assignment: CDR1 MNHNY and CDR2 SVGAGI (reference sequence). V lost 6 bases to trimming and J lost 4 bases, with 10 bases between them. This CDR3 is CASSRDRNQPQHF. As DNA, the CDR3 is TGTGCCAGCAGCCGTGACAGGAATCAGCCCCAGCATTTT.

The chain combines TRBV4-2 with TRBJ2-1, with 9 nucleotides matching TRBD1. Germline V CDR1 and CDR2: LGHNA, YNFKEQ. CDR3 length: 16 amino acids. The V and J ends lost 1 base and 10 bases, in that order; junction bases with no gene match: 11. The CDR3 region is CASSQVPGQGWGEQFF. CDR3 sequence (DNA): TGTGCCAGCAGCCAAGTCCCCGGACAGGGGTGGGGGGAGCAGTTCTTC.

This clone was seen only once. The chain recombines TRBV19 with TRBJ1-4; D may be TRBD1 (6 bases). Germline V gives CDR1 LNHDA, CDR2 SQIVND (reference sequence). The CDR3 is 13 amino acids. The CDR3 DNA follows: TGTGCTTCAAACCGGGGGGCGGATGAAAAACTGTTTTTT. Protein sequence: CASNRGADEKLFF. Full variable domain (missing parts from reference TRBV19 and TRBJ1-4): DGGITQSPKYLFRKEGQNVTLSCEQNLNHDAMYWYRQDPGQGLRLIYYSQIVNDFQKGDIAEGYSVSREKKESFPLTVTSAQKNPTAFYLCASNRGADEKLFFGSGTQLSVL.

The chain recombines TRBV5-5 with TRBJ1-1; perhaps TRBD1 as D (6 bases). The germline V gene encodes CDR1 SGHKS and CDR2 YYEKEE (reference sequence). This CDR3 contains 15 residues. V was cut by 5 bases and J by 3 bases, with 17 bases left in between. CDR3 protein: CASRYMRTVDTEAFF. Written as DNA, the CDR3 is TGTGCCAGCAGATATATGCGGACAGTTGACACTGAAGCTTTCTTT.

The rearrangement uses TRBV13 and TRBJ2-7, with D perhaps matching TRBD1 (5 bases). Germline-derived CDR1 and CDR2 are PRHDT and FYEKMQ (reference sequence). Trimming left V 5 bases short and J 2 bases short, with 13 bases between. This CDR3 region has 14 residues. The CDR3 bases are TGTGCCAGCAGCCCCCAGGGAAGAACCTACGAGCAGTACTTC. Residues: CASSPQGRTYEQYF.

The chain links TRBV5-1 to TRBJ2-3, with 7 positions matching TRBD1. CDR1 is SGHRS and CDR2 is YFSETQ in the germline V gene. The CDR3 is 15 amino acids. V was pared by 2 bases and J by 4 bases, with 7 bases of the junction left unmatched. The CDR3 sequence is CASSFNRGLADTQYF. In nucleotides, the CDR3 is TGCGCCAGCAGCTTCAATAGGGGGCTTGCAGATACGCAGTATTTT.

The gene calls are TRBV6-5 and TRBJ1-4; maybe TRBD1 (6 bases). CDR3 length: 14 amino acids. Germline V CDR1 and CDR2: MNHEY, SVGAGI. V was shortened by 6 bases and J by 7 bases, with 15 bases between the two germline ends. The CDR3 is CASSLSRGVEKLFF. CDR3 sequence (DNA): TGTGCCAGCAGCCTATCCAGGGGTGTTGAAAAACTGTTTTTT.

This clone was seen a few times. The chain uses TRBV7-3 and TRBJ2-3; no reliable D call. Trimming took off 1 base at V and 2 bases at J, with 4 bases between the two ends. CDR1 SGHTA and CDR2 FQGTGA come from the germline V gene. The CDR3 runs 13 residues. This CDR3 reads CASSLISTDTQYF. The CDR3 bases are TGTGCCAGCAGCTTAATCTCCACAGATACGCAGTATTTT.

V and J are TRBV5-1 and TRBJ1-3; D not certain. Germline V gene data show CDR1 as SGHRS and CDR2 as YFSETQ. Between the trimmed V and J ends, which lost 0 bases and 0 bases, there was a span of 7 bases. CDR3 length equals 15 residues. For the CDR3, the DNA is TGCGCCAGCAGCTTGGACGGTTTCTCTGGAAACACCATATATTTT. This gives the protein CASSLDGFSGNTIYF.

V gene TRBV21-1 combines with J gene TRBJ1-5. TRBV21-1 is a known pseudogene. The CDR3 loop spans 17 amino acids. CDR3 DNA: TGTGCCAGCGAGGTGGCGGGAGTGACCGAAGGCAATCAGCCCCAGCATTTT. Its translation: CASEVAGVTEGNQPQHF.

For this clone: One end of the junction is discordant with germline, which a read error may explain. This chain joins TRBV12-3 or TRBV12-4 and TRBJ2-1; D is perhaps TRBD2 (6 bases). The CDR3 is 11 amino acids. This chain's CDR3 is CASRKAGPGVF. The DNA for the CDR3 is TGTGCCAGCAGGAAAGCGGGTCCGGGGGTCTTC.

The genes are TRBV18 and TRBJ1-3, with D perhaps TRBD1 (6 bases). Germline CDR1 KGHSH, CDR2 LQKENI. V lost 6 bases to trimming and J lost 1 base, with 16 bases between them. This CDR3 has 16 residues. The CDR3 loop reads CASSPGGGTSGNTIYF. The CDR3 region has the DNA TGTGCCAGCTCCCCCGGGGGGGGCACATCTGGAAACACCATATATTTT.

This clone was recorded a few times. The CDR3 region is CASSSYFLTGRYQETQYF. CDR3 nucleotides: TGTGCCAGCAGCTCGTACTTTCTCACAGGAAGATACCAAGAGACCCAGTACTTC. The V gene is TRBV7-9, the J gene TRBJ2-5; possible D gene TRBD1, 5 bases. Germline lookup yields CDR1 SEHNR and CDR2 FQNEAQ (reference sequence). The CDR3 spans 18 residues. V lost 4 bases and J 0 bases, leaving 21 bases between the germline ends. The full variable domain, its missing parts supplied by reference TRBV7-9 and TRBJ2-5, is DTGVSQNPRHKITKRGQNVTFRCDPISEHNRLYWYRQTLGQGPEFLTYFQNEAQLEKSRLLSDRFSAERPKGSFSTLEIQRTEQGDSAMYLCASSSYFLTGRYQETQYFGPGTRLLVL.